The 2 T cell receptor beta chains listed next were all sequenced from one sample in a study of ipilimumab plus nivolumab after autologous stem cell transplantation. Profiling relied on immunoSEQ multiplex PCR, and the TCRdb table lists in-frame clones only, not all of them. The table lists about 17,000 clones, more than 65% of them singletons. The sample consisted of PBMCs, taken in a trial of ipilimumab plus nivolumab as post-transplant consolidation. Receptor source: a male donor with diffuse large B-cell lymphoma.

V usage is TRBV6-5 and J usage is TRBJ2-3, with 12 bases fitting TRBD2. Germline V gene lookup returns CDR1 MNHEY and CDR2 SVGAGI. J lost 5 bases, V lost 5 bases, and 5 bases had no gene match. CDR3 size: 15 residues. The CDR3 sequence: CASSPLAGGKDTQYF. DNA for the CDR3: TGTGCCAGCAGTCCGCTAGCGGGGGGGAAAGATACGCAGTATTTT.

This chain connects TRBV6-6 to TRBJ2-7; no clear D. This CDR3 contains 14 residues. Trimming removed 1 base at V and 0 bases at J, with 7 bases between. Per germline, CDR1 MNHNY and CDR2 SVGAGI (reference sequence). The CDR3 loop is CASSYFALSYEQYF. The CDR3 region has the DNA TGTGCCAGCAGTTACTTTGCCCTCTCCTACGAGCAGTACTTC.